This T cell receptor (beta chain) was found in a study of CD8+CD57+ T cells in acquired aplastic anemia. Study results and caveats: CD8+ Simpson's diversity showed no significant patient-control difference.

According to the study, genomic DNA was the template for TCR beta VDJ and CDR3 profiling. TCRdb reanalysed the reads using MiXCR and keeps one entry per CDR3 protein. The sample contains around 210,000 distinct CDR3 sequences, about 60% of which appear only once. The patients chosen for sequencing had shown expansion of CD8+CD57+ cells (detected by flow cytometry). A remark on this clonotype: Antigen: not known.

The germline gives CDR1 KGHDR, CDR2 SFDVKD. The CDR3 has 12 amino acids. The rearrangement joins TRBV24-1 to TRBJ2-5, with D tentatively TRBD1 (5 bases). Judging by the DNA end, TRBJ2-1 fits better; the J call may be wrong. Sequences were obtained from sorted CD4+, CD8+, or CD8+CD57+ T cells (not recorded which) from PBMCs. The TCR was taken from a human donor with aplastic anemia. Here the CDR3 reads CATSRWGWEQFF. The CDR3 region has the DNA TGTGCCACCAGTAGGTGGGGCTGGGAGCAGTTCTTC.